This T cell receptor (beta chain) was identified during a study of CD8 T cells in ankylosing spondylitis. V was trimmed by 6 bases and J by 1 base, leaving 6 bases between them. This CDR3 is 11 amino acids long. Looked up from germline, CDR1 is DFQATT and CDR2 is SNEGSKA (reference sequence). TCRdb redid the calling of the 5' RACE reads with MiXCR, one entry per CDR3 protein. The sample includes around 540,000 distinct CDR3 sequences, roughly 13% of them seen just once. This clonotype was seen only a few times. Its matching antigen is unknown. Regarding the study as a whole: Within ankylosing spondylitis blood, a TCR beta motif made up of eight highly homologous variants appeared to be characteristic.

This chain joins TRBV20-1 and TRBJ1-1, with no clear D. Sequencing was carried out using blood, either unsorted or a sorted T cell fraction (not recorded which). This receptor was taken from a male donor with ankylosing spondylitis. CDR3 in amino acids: CSANRNTEAFF. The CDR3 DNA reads TGCAGTGCAAACAGGAACACTGAAGCTTTCTTT.